This is a list of T cell receptor beta chains from one sample in a study of early T cells in non-severe SARS-CoV-2 infection. TCRdb processed the 5' RACE reads anew with MiXCR; each CDR3 protein has one entry. The data contain some 57,000 distinct CDR3 sequences, under 11% of them singletons. Sequenced: whole blood. Every receptor here comes from an adult who was a healthcare worker with PCR-confirmed SARS-CoV-2 infection or an uninfected control (not recorded which). Both conserved end residues are part of each CDR3. Each record gives: clone size, V gene, J gene, D gene, CDR3 DNA, CDR3 protein. D genes are given only for firm matches. For some rows the clone size is stated as once, few or many, or as a class when expanded; others skip it.

clone size: NA; V gene: TRBV12-3/TRBV12-4; J gene: TRBJ1-5; D gene: NA; CDR3 DNA: TGTGCCAGCAGTTTCGAGGGTTCGCCCCAGCATTTT; CDR3 protein: CASSFEGSPQHF
clone size: NA; V gene: TRBV7-6; J gene: TRBJ1-5; D gene: NA; CDR3 DNA: TGTGCCAGCAGCCCCGATTCCAATAGCAATCAGCCCCAGCATTTT; CDR3 protein: CASSPDSNSNQPQHF
clone size: many; V gene: TRBV7-8; J gene: TRBJ2-3; D gene: TRBD2; CDR3 DNA: TGTGCCAGCAGACCCATAGCGGGGGGGCCGACAGATACGCAGTATTTT; CDR3 protein: CASRPIAGGPTDTQYF
clone size: NA; V gene: TRBV4-2; J gene: TRBJ2-3; D gene: TRBD2; CDR3 DNA: TGTGCCAGCAGCCAAGAAATGGCGGGAGGGCCCACAGATACGCAGTATTTT; CDR3 protein: CASSQEMAGGPTDTQYF
clone size: many; V gene: TRBV7-9; J gene: TRBJ1-1; D gene: NA; CDR3 DNA: TGTGCCAGCCTACAGGGGAACACTGAAGCTTTCTTT; CDR3 protein: CASLQGNTEAFF
clone size: many; V gene: TRBV18; J gene: TRBJ2-2; D gene: TRBD2; CDR3 DNA: TGTGCCAGCTCACCACTTGCACTAGCGGGGGTGAACACCGGGGAGCTGTTTTTT; CDR3 protein: CASSPLALAGVNTGELFF
clone size: many; V gene: TRBV2; J gene: TRBJ2-7; D gene: NA; CDR3 DNA: TGTGCCAGCAGTGGGAGGGTATACGAGCAGTACTTC; CDR3 protein: CASSGRVYEQYF
clone size: many; V gene: TRBV6-6; J gene: TRBJ1-1; D gene: NA; CDR3 DNA: TGTGCCACCACTATTGGGGGGTCCACTGAAGCTTTCTTT; CDR3 protein: CATTIGGSTEAFF
clone size: many; V gene: TRBV15; J gene: TRBJ1-5; D gene: NA; CDR3 DNA: TGTGCCACCAGCAGAGGGGACACACTTAGCAATCAGCCCCAGCATTTT; CDR3 protein: CATSRGDTLSNQPQHF
clone size: NA; V gene: TRBV4-1; J gene: TRBJ2-5; D gene: NA; CDR3 DNA: TGCGCCAGCAGCCTCTCCGGGACCGGGAAAGAGACCCAGTACTTC; CDR3 protein: CASSLSGTGKETQYF
clone size: many; V gene: TRBV7-9; J gene: TRBJ2-4; D gene: NA; CDR3 DNA: TGTGCCAGCAGCTTAGTAGTCAACGGCATTCAGTACTTC; CDR3 protein: CASSLVVNGIQYF
clone size: NA; V gene: TRBV6-6; J gene: TRBJ1-5; D gene: NA; CDR3 DNA: TGTGCCAGCAGTTACTCCCACGGGGGGGAGAGTCAGCCCCAGCATTTT; CDR3 protein: CASSYSHGGESQPQHF
clone size: NA; V gene: TRBV2; J gene: TRBJ2-5; D gene: NA; CDR3 DNA: TGTGCCAGCAAAAGGACTCTTCAAGGAGAGACCCAGTACTTC; CDR3 protein: CASKRTLQGETQYF
clone size: many; V gene: TRBV5-4; J gene: TRBJ2-3; D gene: TRBD2; CDR3 DNA: TGTGCCAGCAGCTTGACTAGCGGGGGGCCGAAGTATTTT; CDR3 protein: CASSLTSGGPKYF
clone size: NA; V gene: TRBV29-1; J gene: TRBJ1-4; D gene: NA; CDR3 DNA: TGCAGCGTTGAACAGGGGTATGAAAAACTGTTTTTT; CDR3 protein: CSVEQGYEKLFF
clone size: many; V gene: TRBV5-4; J gene: TRBJ2-1; D gene: NA; CDR3 DNA: TGTGCCAGCAGCTCCACCTCCGGGACAAATGAGCAGTTCTTC; CDR3 protein: CASSSTSGTNEQFF
clone size: NA; V gene: TRBV2; J gene: TRBJ1-2; D gene: NA; CDR3 DNA: TGTGCCAGCAGTGGATCCGGGTATGGCTACACCTTC; CDR3 protein: CASSGSGYGYTF
clone size: few; V gene: TRBV9; J gene: TRBJ2-1; D gene: NA; CDR3 DNA: TGTGCCAGCAGCCCTTATGGTCCGGCCTACAATGAGCAGTTCTTC; CDR3 protein: CASSPYGPAYNEQFF
clone size: few; V gene: TRBV25-1; J gene: TRBJ1-4; D gene: TRBD1; CDR3 DNA: TGTGCCAGCAGTGACCCGACAGGGACAAATGAAAAACTGTTTTTT; CDR3 protein: CASSDPTGTNEKLFF
clone size: many; V gene: TRBV7-2; J gene: TRBJ2-2; D gene: NA; CDR3 DNA: TGTGCCAGCAGCTTAGGCAGAAACACCGGGGAGCTGTTTTTT; CDR3 protein: CASSLGRNTGELFF
clone size: many; V gene: TRBV2; J gene: TRBJ2-7; D gene: TRBD2; CDR3 DNA: TGTGCCAGCAAAGGGACTAGCGGGAGTAACGAGCAGTACTTC; CDR3 protein: CASKGTSGSNEQYF
clone size: few; V gene: TRBV29-1; J gene: TRBJ2-1; D gene: TRBD1; CDR3 DNA: TGCAGCGGACAGGGTCGGGACTACAATGAGCAGTTCTTC; CDR3 protein: CSGQGRDYNEQFF
clone size: many; V gene: TRBV29-1; J gene: TRBJ2-5; D gene: NA; CDR3 DNA: TGCAGCGTTGTGTTGAGTGCAGAGACCCAGTACTTC; CDR3 protein: CSVVLSAETQYF
clone size: many; V gene: TRBV7-2; J gene: TRBJ1-1; D gene: TRBD1; CDR3 DNA: TGTGCCAGCAGCTTAGTGGGACAGGGCGGCACTGAAGCTTTCTTT; CDR3 protein: CASSLVGQGGTEAFF
clone size: NA; V gene: TRBV20-1; J gene: TRBJ2-1; D gene: NA; CDR3 DNA: TGCAGCGCCGATCCCATGGGGCGTGCCTCCTACAATGAGCAGTTCTTC; CDR3 protein: CSADPMGRASYNEQFF
clone size: many; V gene: TRBV11-2; J gene: TRBJ2-7; D gene: NA; CDR3 DNA: TGTGCCAGCAGCGCGAACTACGAGCAGTACTTC; CDR3 protein: CASSANYEQYF
clone size: many; V gene: TRBV7-9; J gene: TRBJ2-3; D gene: NA; CDR3 DNA: TGTGCCAGCTCTGAGGCGGTCGGCGCAGATACGCAGTATTTT; CDR3 protein: CASSEAVGADTQYF
clone size: NA; V gene: TRBV6-6; J gene: TRBJ2-1; D gene: NA; CDR3 DNA: TGTGCCAGCAGGACACTCTACAATGAGCAGTTCTTC; CDR3 protein: CASRTLYNEQFF
clone size: few; V gene: TRBV20-1; J gene: TRBJ1-4; D gene: NA; CDR3 DNA: TGCAGTGCAGGCGCAGGGGTTGGCGAAAAACTGTTTTTT; CDR3 protein: CSAGAGVGEKLFF
clone size: few; V gene: TRBV7-9; J gene: TRBJ2-2; D gene: NA; CDR3 DNA: TGTGCCAGCAGTCCGACTACGAACACCGGGGAGCTGTTTTTT; CDR3 protein: CASSPTTNTGELFF
clone size: many; V gene: TRBV11-2; J gene: TRBJ1-6; D gene: TRBD1; CDR3 DNA: TGTGCCAGCAGCTTCGGGACAGAGAATTCACCCCTCCACTTT; CDR3 protein: CASSFGTENSPLHF
clone size: many; V gene: TRBV19; J gene: TRBJ1-2; D gene: NA; CDR3 DNA: TGTGCCAGTAGTATGACAGGACGCGGCGGCTATGGCTACACCTTC; CDR3 protein: CASSMTGRGGYGYTF
clone size: NA; V gene: TRBV11-2; J gene: TRBJ1-4; D gene: TRBD1; CDR3 DNA: TGTGCCAGCAGCTTCCTCGGACAGGGAGGCGAAAAACTGTTTTTT; CDR3 protein: CASSFLGQGGEKLFF
clone size: many; V gene: TRBV30; J gene: TRBJ2-5; D gene: NA; CDR3 DNA: TGTGCCTGGAGTGCACTCGAGACCCAGTACTTC; CDR3 protein: CAWSALETQYF
clone size: few; V gene: TRBV5-1; J gene: TRBJ2-7; D gene: NA; CDR3 DNA: TGCGCCAGCAGCTTGAATACAGGGACCTCCTACGAGCAGTACTTC; CDR3 protein: CASSLNTGTSYEQYF
clone size: many; V gene: TRBV7-9; J gene: TRBJ2-1; D gene: NA; CDR3 DNA: TGTGCCAGCAGCTTAAGTACGTTTGGGAGCTCCTACAATGAGCAGTTCTTC; CDR3 protein: CASSLSTFGSSYNEQFF
clone size: NA; V gene: TRBV6-1; J gene: TRBJ1-1; D gene: NA; CDR3 DNA: TGTGCCAGCAGTGAGGGAGGCGGCACTGAAGCTTTCTTT; CDR3 protein: CASSEGGGTEAFF
clone size: few; V gene: TRBV29-1; J gene: TRBJ2-7; D gene: NA; CDR3 DNA: TGCAGCGTTGAGCAGGGGGGCGAGCAGTACTTC; CDR3 protein: CSVEQGGEQYF
clone size: few; V gene: TRBV15; J gene: TRBJ2-2; D gene: NA; CDR3 DNA: TGTGCCACCAAGTCAAACACCGGGGAGCTGTTTTTT; CDR3 protein: CATKSNTGELFF
clone size: once; V gene: TRBV7-2; J gene: TRBJ2-5; D gene: NA; CDR3 DNA: TGTGCCAGCAGCCAAACTAGAGATTCAGAGACCCAGTACTTC; CDR3 protein: CASSQTRDSETQYF
clone size: NA; V gene: TRBV3-1; J gene: TRBJ1-3; D gene: NA; CDR3 DNA: TGTGCCAGCAGCCCCGTTACCGGTCCCGGAAACACCATATATTTT; CDR3 protein: CASSPVTGPGNTIYF
clone size: few; V gene: TRBV4-1; J gene: TRBJ2-7; D gene: TRBD2; CDR3 DNA: TGCGCCAGCAGCCAAGATTGGGGGGGCGAGCAGTACTTC; CDR3 protein: CASSQDWGGEQYF
clone size: few; V gene: TRBV7-2; J gene: TRBJ2-7; D gene: NA; CDR3 DNA: TGTGCCAGCAGCTTCAACCCAGGGTACGAGCAGTACTTC; CDR3 protein: CASSFNPGYEQYF
clone size: few; V gene: TRBV5-1; J gene: TRBJ2-7; D gene: NA; CDR3 DNA: TGCGCCAGCAGCCTCGGACCACCCAGCGACTACGAGCAGTACTTC; CDR3 protein: CASSLGPPSDYEQYF
clone size: few; V gene: TRBV9; J gene: TRBJ1-2; D gene: NA; CDR3 DNA: TGTGCCAGCAGCGTTGACTCGAACTATGGCTACACCTTC; CDR3 protein: CASSVDSNYGYTF
clone size: many; V gene: TRBV5-5; J gene: TRBJ1-2; D gene: TRBD1; CDR3 DNA: TGTGCCAGCAGCTTGATGACAGGGGGCTTCTATGGCTACACCTTC; CDR3 protein: CASSLMTGGFYGYTF